Listed below are T cell receptor beta chains from one sample, sequenced in a study of spatial heterogeneity in lung cancer. Using its own MiXCR run on the 5' RACE reads, TCRdb lists one record per CDR3 protein. Seen here are more than 30,000 distinct CDR3 sequences, roughly 5.2% observed once, and the top ten hold approximately 10%. This material consisted of PBMCs, taken at surgery. These receptors all stem from a male donor with early-stage non-small cell lung cancer. Both conserved end residues are part of each CDR3. The order of the fields is J gene, clone size, D gene, V gene, CDR3 protein, CDR3 DNA. A D gene is named only where the DNA matches it firmly. Size is omitted from some rows. Given values are once, few, many or a class for expanded clones.

TRBJ2-2,many,NA,TRBV30,CAWSPRPPPGGELFF,TGTGCCTGGAGCCCCAGGCCACCGCCTGGCGGGGAGCTGTTTTTT
TRBJ1-3,few,NA,TRBV27,CASSSGIGNTIYF,TGTGCCAGCAGTTCAGGGATCGGAAACACCATATATTTT
TRBJ2-1,many,TRBD2,TRBV28,CASSIQGLAGANEQFF,TGTGCCAGCAGTATACAGGGACTAGCGGGGGCCAATGAGCAGTTCTTC
TRBJ2-3,many,NA,TRBV30,CAWSDGPFTDTQYF,TGTGCCTGGAGTGATGGGCCTTTCACAGATACGCAGTATTTT
TRBJ2-1,many,TRBD2,TRBV7-8,CASSSLRVPGLAGGLFRNEQFF,TGTGCCAGCAGCTCACTCCGGGTGCCGGGACTAGCGGGGGGTTTGTTTCGCAATGAGCAGTTCTTC
TRBJ2-5,few,NA,TRBV4-3,CASSQDLSVGTQYF,TGCGCCAGCAGCCAAGATTTATCGGTGGGGACCCAGTACTTC
TRBJ2-7,many,NA,TRBV4-3,CASSQEPTAYEQYF,TGCGCCAGCAGCCAAGAACCGACAGCCTACGAGCAGTACTTC
TRBJ1-5,many,TRBD1,TRBV10-3,CAISESLLGTDSNQPQHF,TGTGCCATCAGTGAGTCATTGCTTGGGACAGATAGCAATCAGCCCCAGCATTTT
TRBJ2-1,many,NA,TRBV4-2,CASSQVHSGNEQFF,TGTGCCAGCAGCCAAGTCCATTCCGGCAATGAGCAGTTCTTC
TRBJ1-5,NA,NA,TRBV28,CASSRGGSNQPQHF,TGTGCCAGCAGTCGTGGGGGGAGCAATCAGCCCCAGCATTTT
TRBJ2-3,many,TRBD1,TRBV24-1,CATSVGQGTDTQYF,TGTGCCACCAGTGTGGGACAGGGGACAGATACGCAGTATTTT
TRBJ1-4,NA,NA,TRBV6-1,CASRKDSGGEKLFF,TGTGCCAGCAGGAAGGACTCTGGCGGTGAAAAACTGTTTTTT
TRBJ1-5,NA,NA,TRBV18,CASSPNQGDQPQHF,TGTGCCAGCTCACCGAACCAAGGAGATCAGCCCCAGCATTTT
TRBJ2-3,few,NA,TRBV4-3,CASSEIHRNTQYF,TGCGCCAGCAGCGAGATCCACAGGAATACGCAGTATTTT
TRBJ2-3,many,NA,TRBV18,CASLPGPTTDTQYF,TGTGCCAGCTTACCGGGACCAACCACAGATACGCAGTATTTT
TRBJ2-1,many,NA,TRBV28,CASSLRGRGGDEQFF,TGTGCCAGCAGTTTACGGGGCAGGGGTGGAGATGAGCAGTTCTTC
TRBJ1-6,many,NA,TRBV7-2,CASSSRDPQQSPLHF,TGTGCCAGCAGCTCCCGGGACCCCCAGCAGTCACCCCTCCACTTT
TRBJ2-1,few,NA,TRBV29-1,CSVESTANNEQFF,TGCAGCGTTGAATCGACAGCGAACAATGAGCAGTTCTTC
TRBJ2-7,NA,NA,TRBV5-1,CASSPKPGPTHYEQYF,TGCGCCAGCAGTCCGAAACCGGGACCAACCCACTACGAGCAGTACTTC
TRBJ2-7,many,NA,TRBV20-1,CSAREGEGAPFF,TGCAGTGCTAGAGAGGGGGAGGGGGCTCCCTTCTTC
TRBJ2-2,many,NA,TRBV10-2,CASSEVVYLDTGELFF,TGCGCCAGCAGTGAGGTTGTCTACCTAGACACCGGGGAGCTGTTTTTT
TRBJ2-4,many,TRBD1,TRBV11-2,CASSPGTEGIQYF,TGTGCCAGCAGCCCGGGGACAGAGGGCATTCAGTACTTC
TRBJ2-2,many,NA,TRBV25-1,CASREGFGELFF,TGTGCCAGCAGAGAGGGGTTTGGGGAGCTGTTTTTT
TRBJ1-5,few,NA,TRBV19,CASSINGGPSNQPQHF,TGTGCCAGTAGTATTAATGGAGGCCCGAGCAATCAGCCCCAGCATTTT
TRBJ2-2,NA,TRBD2,TRBV4-1,CASRKDRLANTGELFF,TGCGCCAGCAGGAAAGATCGACTAGCAAACACCGGGGAGCTGTTTTTT
TRBJ2-5,many,TRBD2,TRBV29-1,CSVTGTSGGYQETQYF,TGCAGCGTAACCGGGACTAGCGGGGGGTACCAAGAGACCCAGTACTTC
TRBJ2-4,NA,NA,TRBV5-1,CASSLKQGGDIQYF,TGCGCCAGCAGCTTGAAACAGGGAGGGGACATTCAGTACTTC
TRBJ2-1,NA,NA,TRBV7-9,CASSEKGTSPYNEQFF,TGTGCCAGCAGCGAGAAAGGGACTTCCCCCTACAATGAGCAGTTCTTC
TRBJ2-1,many,NA,TRBV15,CATSRDVVYNEQFF,TGTGCCACCAGCAGAGATGTAGTTTACAATGAGCAGTTCTTC
TRBJ1-3,many,NA,TRBV5-4,CASSFNPGLSGNTIYF,TGTGCCAGCAGCTTTAACCCGGGGCTCTCTGGAAACACCATATATTTT
TRBJ1-1,many,TRBD1,TRBV5-1,CASSGDRGSTTEAFF,TGCGCCAGCAGCGGAGACAGGGGGTCTACTACTGAAGCTTTCTTT
TRBJ1-1,few,TRBD1,TRBV9,CASSVTGGGGTEAFF,TGTGCCAGCAGCGTAACAGGGGGCGGAGGTACTGAAGCTTTCTTT
TRBJ1-4,many,NA,TRBV20-1,CSARTGGRGEKLFF,TGCAGTGCTAGAACCGGGGGGCGCGGAGAAAAACTGTTTTTT
TRBJ1-4,many,NA,TRBV2,CASTSGTNEKLFF,TGTGCCAGCACGTCGGGAACTAATGAAAAACTGTTTTTT
TRBJ1-4,few,NA,TRBV5-1,CASSLARGGGMVEKLFF,TGCGCCAGCAGCTTGGCCAGGGGCGGGGGAATGGTTGAAAAACTGTTTTTT
TRBJ2-7,many,TRBD1,TRBV20-1,CSARPGGLSYEQYF,TGCAGTGCTAGACCAGGGGGCCTCTCCTACGAGCAGTACTTC
TRBJ2-1,many,NA,TRBV12-3/TRBV12-4,CASSRNQLSYNEQFF,TGTGCCAGCAGTCGTAATCAGCTCTCCTACAATGAGCAGTTCTTC
TRBJ1-5,many,NA,TRBV7-2,CASSKRSDGSNQPQHF,TGTGCCAGCAGCAAACGGTCGGACGGGAGCAATCAGCCCCAGCATTTT
TRBJ2-3,few,TRBD2,TRBV7-3,CASSLRSGGEDTQYF,TGTGCCAGCAGCTTAAGGAGCGGGGGGGAGGATACGCAGTATTTT
TRBJ1-1,many,NA,TRBV12-3/TRBV12-4,CASSLGVNTEAFF,TGTGCCAGCAGCCTGGGAGTGAACACTGAAGCTTTCTTT
TRBJ2-4,NA,TRBD1,TRBV6-6,CASSPQPTGDQNIQYF,TGTGCCAGCAGTCCACAGCCGACAGGGGACCAAAACATTCAGTACTTC
TRBJ2-1,many,NA,TRBV5-8,CASSLGESSYNEQFF,TGTGCCAGCAGCTTGGGGGAGAGCTCCTACAATGAGCAGTTCTTC
TRBJ1-6,many,TRBD1,TRBV7-2,CASSSGQALNSPLHF,TGTGCCAGCAGTTCCGGACAGGCGCTCAATTCACCCCTCCACTTT
TRBJ2-7,few,TRBD1,TRBV9,CASSVGGDRGTEQYF,TGTGCCAGCAGCGTTGGGGGGGACAGGGGGACGGAGCAGTACTTC
TRBJ2-7,NA,TRBD1,TRBV9,CASSVVGTGGDEQYF,TGTGCCAGCAGCGTAGTTGGGACAGGGGGCGACGAGCAGTACTTC
TRBJ1-4,many,NA,TRBV20-1,CSASRSLRNEKLFF,TGCAGTGCTAGTAGGAGTCTACGTAATGAAAAACTGTTTTTT
TRBJ2-1,NA,NA,TRBV5-4,CASSLGTREFF,TGTGCCAGCAGCTTGGGGACCCGGGAGTTCTTC
TRBJ1-2,many,TRBD1,TRBV7-3,CASSPTGGFGYTF,TGTGCCAGCAGCCCGACAGGGGGCTTCGGCTACACCTTC
TRBJ1-5,many,NA,TRBV4-2,CASSQDWGGDQPQHF,TGTGCCAGCAGCCAAGATTGGGGAGGGGATCAGCCCCAGCATTTT
TRBJ1-5,once,NA,TRBV6-8,CASSYGGSRNQPQHF,TGTGCCAGCAGTTACGGGGGGTCGAGGAATCAGCCCCAGCATTTT
TRBJ2-2,many,NA,TRBV7-2,CASSYTGPLTGELFF,TGTGCCAGCAGTTATACGGGACCATTAACCGGGGAGCTGTTTTTT
TRBJ2-2,many,NA,TRBV14,CASSQRQNTGELFF,TGTGCCAGCAGCCAAAGGCAGAACACCGGGGAGCTGTTTTTT
TRBJ2-7,few,NA,TRBV20-1,CSASWPRTYEQYF,TGCAGTGCTAGTTGGCCCCGAACCTACGAGCAGTACTTC
TRBJ1-5,NA,NA,TRBV20-1,CSALMEANQPQHF,TGCAGTGCTCTAATGGAGGCCAATCAGCCCCAGCATTTT
TRBJ1-1,many,NA,TRBV29-1,CSVDYGTAEAFF,TGCAGCGTTGATTATGGGACCGCTGAAGCTTTCTTT
TRBJ2-7,many,TRBD2,TRBV7-9,CASSQSGAYLYEQYF,TGTGCCAGCAGCCAAAGCGGGGCCTATCTCTACGAGCAGTACTTC
TRBJ2-1,few,NA,TRBV5-4,CASSLVIGDRFF,TGTGCCAGCAGCTTGGTTATAGGGGATAGGTTCTTC
TRBJ2-1,many,NA,TRBV10-3,CAISGTGEANEQFF,TGTGCCATCAGTGGAACGGGTGAAGCCAATGAGCAGTTCTTC
TRBJ1-1,NA,NA,TRBV11-2,CASSLEGRLNTEAFF,TGTGCCAGCAGCTTAGAGGGCAGGTTAAACACTGAAGCTTTCTTT